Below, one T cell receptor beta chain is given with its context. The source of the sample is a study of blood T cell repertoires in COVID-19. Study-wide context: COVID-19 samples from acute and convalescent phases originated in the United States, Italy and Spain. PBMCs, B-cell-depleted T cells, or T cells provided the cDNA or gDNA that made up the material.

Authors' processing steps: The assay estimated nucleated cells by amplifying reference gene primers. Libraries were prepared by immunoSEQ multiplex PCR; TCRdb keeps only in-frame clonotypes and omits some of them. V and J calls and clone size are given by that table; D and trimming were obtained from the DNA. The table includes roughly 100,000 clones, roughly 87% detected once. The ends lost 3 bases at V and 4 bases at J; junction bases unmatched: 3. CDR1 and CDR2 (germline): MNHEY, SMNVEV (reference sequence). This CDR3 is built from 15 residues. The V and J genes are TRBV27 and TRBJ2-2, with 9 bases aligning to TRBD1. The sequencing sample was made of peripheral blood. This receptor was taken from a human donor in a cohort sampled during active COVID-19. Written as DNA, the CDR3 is TGTGCCAGCAGTTTGTGGACAGGGGTCACCGGGGAGCTGTTTTTT. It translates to CASSLWTGVTGELFF.